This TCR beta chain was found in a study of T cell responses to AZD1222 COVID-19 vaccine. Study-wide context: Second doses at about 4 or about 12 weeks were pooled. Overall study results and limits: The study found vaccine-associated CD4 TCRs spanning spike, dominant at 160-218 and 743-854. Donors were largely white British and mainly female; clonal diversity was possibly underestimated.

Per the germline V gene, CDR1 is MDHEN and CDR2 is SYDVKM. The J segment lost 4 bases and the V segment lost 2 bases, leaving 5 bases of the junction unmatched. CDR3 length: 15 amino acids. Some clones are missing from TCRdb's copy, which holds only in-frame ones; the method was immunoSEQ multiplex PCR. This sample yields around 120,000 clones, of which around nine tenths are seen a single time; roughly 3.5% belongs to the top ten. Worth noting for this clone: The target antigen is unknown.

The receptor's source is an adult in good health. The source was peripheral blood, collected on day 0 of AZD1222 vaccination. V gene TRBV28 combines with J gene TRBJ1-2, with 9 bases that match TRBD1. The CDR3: CASSLLLTGGYGYTF. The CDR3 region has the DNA TGTGCCAGCAGTTTACTCCTGACAGGGGGCTATGGCTACACCTTC.